The next 7 T cell receptor beta chains were all read from a single sample in a study of blood T cell repertoires in COVID-19. Assay: immunoSEQ multiplex PCR; the TCRdb copy retains only in-frame clones and omits some. Counted here are roughly 170,000 clones, approximately 87% occurring once; the ten biggest clones make up around 21%. The sequenced sample was peripheral blood. The receptors derive from an older man with active or convalescent COVID-19.

The rearrangement joins TRBV7-3 to TRBJ2-5, with D unclear. CDR1 and CDR2 from the germline V gene are SGHTA and FQGTGA. V was cut by 1 base and J by 5 bases, with 8 bases left in between. The CDR3 has 13 amino acids. CDR3 protein: CASSLISGETQYF. In DNA, the CDR3 is TGTGCCAGCAGCTTAATCTCCGGGGAGACCCAGTACTTC.

This chain connects TRBV6-5 to TRBJ1-1; perhaps TRBD1 as D (5 bases). Germline CDR1 is MNHEY and CDR2 is SVGAGI. CDR3 length: 15 amino acids. V was shortened by 0 bases and J by 5 bases, with 13 bases between the two germline ends. CDR3 loop: CASSYSQGTTTEAFF. The DNA for the CDR3 is TGTGCCAGCAGTTACTCTCAGGGCACGACGACTGAAGCTTTCTTT.

The chain links TRBV18 to TRBJ2-5; 9 nucleotides match TRBD2. CDR3 size: 16 residues. Germline V gene data show CDR1 as KGHSH and CDR2 as LQKENI. The V and J ends lost 3 bases and 6 bases, in that order; junction bases with no gene match: 11. The chain's CDR3 is CASSPTIGGRGKTQYF. The CDR3 coding sequence is TGTGCCAGCTCACCCACGATCGGCGGGAGGGGGAAGACCCAGTACTTC.

The DNA of the CDR3 is TGTGCCAGCAGCGGATCAGGGGGTGGCTACACCTTC. Its translation: CASSGSGGGYTF. This chain uses TRBV9 with TRBJ1-2, with TRBD1 matching over 7 bases. The CDR3 is 12 residues long. After removal of 3 bases from V and 7 bases from J, the junction contained 3 bases not matched to a gene. Per the germline V gene, CDR1 is SGDLS and CDR2 is YYNGEE.

About this clone itself: The sample contains more than one DNA sequence encoding this CDR3. The genes are TRBV7-9 and TRBJ1-1; 7 bases agree with TRBD1. The ends lost 2 bases at V and 5 bases at J; junction bases unmatched: 2. Germline V CDR1 and CDR2: SEHNR, FQNEAQ (reference sequence). The CDR3 sequence is 13 residues long. The CDR3 sequence is CASSLQGGTEAFF. The CDR3 nucleotides read TGTGCCAGCAGCTTACAGGGGGGAACTGAAGCTTTCTTT.

This chain connects TRBV3-1 (or the pseudogene TRBV3-2) to TRBJ1-3; 10 nucleotides agree with TRBD1. V trimming: 5 bases; J trimming: 4 bases; junction bases outside the gene matches: 5. Germline assignment: CDR1 LGHDT and CDR2 YNNKEL (reference sequence). This CDR3 contains 15 residues. The CDR3 bases are TGTGCCAGCAGCTCCGGGACAGGGGCAGGAAACACCATATATTTT. This gives the protein CASSSGTGAGNTIYF.

CDR3 sequence (DNA): TGTGCCACCAGTCGAGCGGCAACTAATGAAAAACTGTTTTTT. The encoded protein is CATSRAATNEKLFF. The rearrangement joins TRBV15 to TRBJ1-4; D call uncertain. The V end lost 6 bases, the J end lost 0 bases, and 8 bases lay between the germline ends. CDR3 length: 14 residues. From germline, CDR1 is LNHNV and CDR2 YYDKDF (reference sequence).